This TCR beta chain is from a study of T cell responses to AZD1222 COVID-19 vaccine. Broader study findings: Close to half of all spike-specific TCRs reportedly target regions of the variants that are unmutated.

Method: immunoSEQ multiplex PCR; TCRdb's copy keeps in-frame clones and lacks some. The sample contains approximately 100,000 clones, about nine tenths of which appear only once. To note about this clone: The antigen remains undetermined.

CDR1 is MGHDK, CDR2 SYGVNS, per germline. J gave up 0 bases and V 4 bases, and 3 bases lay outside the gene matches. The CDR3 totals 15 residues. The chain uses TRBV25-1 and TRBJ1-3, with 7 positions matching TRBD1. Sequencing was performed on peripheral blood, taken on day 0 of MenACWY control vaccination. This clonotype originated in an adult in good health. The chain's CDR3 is CASSVQGYSGNTIYF. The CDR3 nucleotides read TGTGCCAGCAGTGTACAGGGGTACTCTGGAAACACCATATATTTT.